This T cell receptor beta chain comes out of a study of shared clonotypes between healthy human individuals. Investigators spread the genomic DNA of each subset evenly over several immunoSEQ plates. Data came from immunoSEQ multiplex PCR; TCRdb stores just in-frame clones and leaves some out. The sample lists some 2 million clones; about 95% were seen once. About this clone itself: Its antigen is still unknown.

Study-level results: Generally, naive subsets came out with larger estimated richness than memory subsets.

Germline V gene lookup returns CDR1 SEHNR and CDR2 FQNEAQ (reference sequence). This CDR3 is built from 15 residues. V was clipped by 5 bases and J by 4 bases; unmatched bases: 7. The naive CD8 subset, CD45RO-negative cells positively selected for CCR7, excluded terminally differentiated effector memory CD45RA+ cells. The gene calls are TRBV7-9 and TRBJ2-1, with 8 bases that match TRBD2. The TCR sequence derives from a man aged 18-30 years in good health. Sequenced input: naive CD8+ T cells sorted from blood. The CDR3 loop reads CASSPPGGGYNEQFF. In nucleotides, the CDR3 is TGTGCCAGCAGCCCCCCGGGGGGGGGATACAATGAGCAGTTCTTC. The variable domain in full, with the rest retrieved from reference TRBV7-9 and TRBJ2-1, is DTGVSQNPRHKITKRGQNVTFRCDPISEHNRLYWYRQTLGQGPEFLTYFQNEAQLEKSRLLSDRFSAERPKGSFSTLEIQRTEQGDSAMYLCASSPPGGGYNEQFFGPGTRLTVL.